This TCR beta chain is drawn from a study of cytomegalovirus exposure and HLA in healthy donors. With regard to this clone: As yet, its antigen is unknown.

Amplification used 60 Vbeta primers and 13 Jbeta primers. The data were produced by immunoSEQ multiplex PCR, yet TCRdb's version contains in-frame clones alone and is incomplete. The sample consists of 95,000 to 150,000 clones, around 85% of them appearing once. Points from the study as a whole: For most TCR beta V segments, an earlier analysis put the productive rate at about 87% or about 30% of the time.

This CDR3 region has 14 residues. CDR1 and CDR2 from the germline V gene are SGHNT and YYREEE (reference sequence). V was clipped by 4 bases and J by 0 bases, with 9 bases between them. The clonotype was recovered from a man aged 25-45 years in good health and CMV-seronegative. V is TRBV5-4 and J is TRBJ2-3, with D tentatively TRBD1 (5 bases). What was sequenced was PBMCs. The CDR3 protein is CASSDRQSTDTQYF. The CDR3 region has the DNA TGTGCCAGCAGCGATAGACAGAGCACAGATACGCAGTATTTT. Using reference TRBV5-4 and TRBJ2-3 for the parts outside the CDR3, the full variable domain is ETGVTQSPTHLIKTRGQQVTLRCSSQSGHNTVSWYQQALGQGPQFIFQYYREEENGRGNFPPRFSGLQFPNYSSELNVNALELDDSALYLCASSDRQSTDTQYFGPGTRLTVL.